The 26 T cell receptor beta chains reported below all come from one sample, sequenced in a study of PD-L1 blockade in urothelial cancer. The sample's time point: pretreatment peripheral blood. Sequencing used immunoSEQ multiplex PCR; TCRdb keeps in-frame clones, though not all of them. The table records roughly 91,000 clones, over 75% of them present only once. Specimen: PBMCs, collected around atezolizumab (anti-PD-L1) treatment. All receptors come from a man aged 55 to 70 with urothelial cancer.

CDR3 nucleotide sequence: TGTGCCTGGAGTGTATCTTTGTGGGGCCAGCCCCAGCATTTT. Protein product: CAWSVSLWGQPQHF. This sequence joins TRBV30 and TRBJ1-5; tentatively, D is TRBD1 (5 bases). This CDR3 region has 14 residues. CDR1 is GTSNPN, CDR2 SVGIG, per germline (reference sequence). Trimming cost V 0 bases and J 7 bases, with 13 bases left between them. Full variable domain (remainder filled in from reference TRBV30 and TRBJ1-5): SQTIHQWPATLVQPVGSPLSLECTVEGTSNPNLYWYRQAAGRGLQLLFYSVGIGQISSEVPQNLSASRPQDRQFILSSKKLLLSDSGFYLCAWSVSLWGQPQHFGDGTRLSIL.

This clone was counted a few times. The rearrangement links TRBV19 to TRBJ1-1, with TRBD1 matching 11 bases. The V gene end was trimmed by 3 bases and the J gene end by 4 bases; junction bases not matched to a gene: 1. This CDR3 has 14 amino acids. Looked up from germline, CDR1 is LNHDA and CDR2 is SQIVND (reference sequence). CDR3 loop: CASSMDRGPTEAFF. The CDR3 DNA sequence: TGTGCCAGTAGTATGGACAGGGGGCCCACTGAAGCTTTCTTT.

The chain employs TRBV7-9 and TRBJ2-6; tentative D call: TRBD2 (6 bases). The CDR3 extends over 17 amino acids. Germline V gene data show CDR1 as SEHNR and CDR2 as FQNEAQ (reference sequence). Trimming left V 3 bases short and J 3 bases short, with 15 bases between. The CDR3 sequence: CASSFPPYGGGANVLTF. The CDR3, as DNA: TGTGCCAGCAGCTTCCCACCTTACGGGGGTGGGGCCAACGTCCTGACTTTC. The variable domain in full, completed from reference TRBV7-9 and TRBJ2-6, reads DTGVSQNPRHKITKRGQNVTFRCDPISEHNRLYWYRQTLGQGPEFLTYFQNEAQLEKSRLLSDRFSAERPKGSFSTLEIQRTEQGDSAMYLCASSFPPYGGGANVLTFGAGSRLTVL.

The CDR3 loop is CASSPGQTQETQYF. CDR3 in DNA: TGTGCCAGTAGCCCCGGACAGACCCAAGAGACCCAGTACTTC. V and J are TRBV19 and TRBJ2-5; D perhaps matches TRBD1 (6 bases). V was clipped by 6 bases and J by 1 base, with 12 bases between them. The CDR3 is 14 residues long. Germline values: CDR1 LNHDA, CDR2 SQIVND (reference sequence).

The CDR3 loop is CASSFTSDTANYGYTF. CDR3 in DNA: TGCGCCAGCAGCTTTACATCCGACACCGCTAACTATGGCTACACCTTC. The chain employs TRBV5-1 and TRBJ1-2; D ambiguous. This CDR3 contains 16 residues. Germline-derived CDR1 and CDR2 are SGHRS and YFSETQ. Deletions cut 2 bases from V and 0 bases from J, with 14 bases between.

The rearrangement joins TRBV18 to TRBJ2-4; 13 bases agree with TRBD2. V lost 4 bases to trimming and J lost 1 base; unmatched junction nucleotides: 10. The length of the CDR3 is 19 residues. CDR1 KGHSH and CDR2 LQKENI come from the germline V gene. CDR3 DNA: TGTGCCAGCTCACTCGGACTAGCGGGAGTCGCCGGGGCCAAAAACATTCAGTACTTC. Translating gives CASSLGLAGVAGAKNIQYF.

The chain links TRBV19 to TRBJ2-7; TRBD1 matches 10 bases. This CDR3 has 14 amino acids. Germline-derived CDR1 and CDR2 are LNHDA and SQIVND (reference sequence). With 5 bases clipped from V and 5 bases from J, the junction kept 6 bases outside the gene matches. The CDR3 is CASSPRQGAHEQYF. For the CDR3, the DNA is TGTGCCAGTAGTCCCCGACAGGGGGCCCACGAGCAGTACTTC.

The chain employs TRBV5-1 and TRBJ2-7; 9 nucleotides agree with TRBD1. V lost 4 bases to trimming and J lost 3 bases; unmatched junction nucleotides: 5. Looked up from germline, CDR1 is SGHRS and CDR2 is YFSETQ. The CDR3 length is 14 residues. CDR3 in DNA: TGCGCCAGCAGCACGGGACAGGGCCACTACGAGCAGTACTTC. Amino acids: CASSTGQGHYEQYF.

This chain connects TRBV19 to TRBJ2-7, with a tentative D call TRBD2 (5 bases). V lost 4 bases, J lost 2 bases, and 12 bases lay in between. The germline gives CDR1 LNHDA, CDR2 SQIVND (reference sequence). The CDR3 is 14 residues long. The CDR3 bases are TGTGCCAGTAGTACTACACGGGGAACCTACGAGCAGTACTTC. This encodes CASSTTRGTYEQYF.

The chain combines TRBV2 with TRBJ2-7; 8 bases match TRBD1. The CDR3 has 13 amino acids. The germline CDR1 and CDR2 sequences are SNHLY and FYNNEI. The ends lost 6 bases at V and 2 bases at J; junction bases unmatched: 3. CDR3 protein: CASRRDRTYEQYF. The CDR3 DNA is TGTGCCAGCAGGCGGGACAGGACCTACGAGCAGTACTTC.

The chain combines TRBV6-5 with TRBJ2-5, with D perhaps matching TRBD1 (6 bases). The V and J ends lost 4 bases and 5 bases respectively, with 17 bases between them. Germline assignment: CDR1 MNHEY and CDR2 SVGAGI. The CDR3 consists of 15 residues. The CDR3 loop reads CASSFGQSNVETQYF. The CDR3, as DNA: TGTGCCAGCAGTTTCGGACAGAGTAATGTGGAGACCCAGTACTTC.

The V gene is TRBV21-1, the J gene TRBJ1-6; no DNA check was done on the table's D call, TRBD1. TRBV21-1 is labeled a pseudogene. This CDR3 is built from 17 residues. The CDR3 reads CASSTPLGDRALSPLHF. The CDR3 DNA reads TGTGCCAGCAGCACGCCCCTCGGGGACAGGGCACTTTCACCCCTCCACTTT.

This clone occurred a few times. The chain employs TRBV28 and TRBJ2-2; D is perhaps TRBD2 (5 bases). Trimming removed 3 bases at V and 7 bases at J, with 18 bases between. Germline V gene lookup returns CDR1 MDHEN and CDR2 SYDVKM. This CDR3 is built from 16 residues. The CDR3 sequence: CASSLTGSGIDGELFF. CDR3 DNA: TGTGCCAGCAGTTTGACCGGCTCGGGGATAGACGGGGAGCTGTTTTTT.

The chain carries TRBV7-6 and TRBJ2-7; tentatively, D is TRBD1 (5 bases). The CDR3 has 15 amino acids. Germline loops: CDR1 SGHVS, CDR2 FNYEAQ. Trimming took off 4 bases at V and 5 bases at J, with 18 bases between the two ends. The CDR3 DNA reads as TGTGCCAGCAGCTCTCAGTTGGTGCAGGGCGACGAGCAGTACTTC. Translating gives CASSSQLVQGDEQYF.

The J gene is TRBJ1-1, the V gene TRBV28; D is undetermined. V gave up 5 bases and J gave up 8 bases, with 9 bases separating them. From germline, CDR1 is MDHEN and CDR2 SYDVKM. The CDR3 contains 11 residues. CDR3 nucleotides: TGTGCCAGCAGTGATACAGAAGAAGCTTTCTTT. This codes for CASSDTEEAFF.

The chain carries TRBV12-1 and TRBJ1-5. TRBV12-1 is a listed pseudogene. The CDR3 runs 12 residues. CDR3 nucleotides: TGTGCCCGCGGGGACCCCAATCAGCCCCAGCATTTT. This sequence encodes CARGDPNQPQHF.

The CDR3 DNA sequence: TGTGCCTGGAGTGTGGTTTTCGGGCCCCAGCATTTT. This codes for CAWSVVFGPQHF. This sequence joins TRBV30 and TRBJ1-5, with unresolved D. Per the germline V gene, CDR1 is GTSNPN and CDR2 is SVGIG (reference sequence). V lost 0 bases and J lost 9, with 9 bases in between. This CDR3 region has 12 residues.

The sample holds a few counts of this clone. This chain uses TRBV28 with TRBJ1-3; D gene unclear. CDR3 length: 15 amino acids. Germline CDR1 reads MDHEN; CDR2 reads SYDVKM. Deletions cut 8 bases from V and 0 bases from J, with 14 bases between. The CDR3 DNA follows: TGTGCCAGCCTCACCGCAGCTAGCTCTGGAAACACCATATATTTT. This translates into CASLTAASSGNTIYF.

The chain recombines TRBV6-5 with TRBJ1-1; D ambiguous. CDR3 length: 13 residues. V shed 6 bases and J shed 1 base, with 9 bases lying between them. Germline V gene sequence: CDR1 MNHEY, CDR2 SVGAGI. The CDR3 spells CASRTGWNTEAFF. DNA of the CDR3: TGTGCCAGCAGGACGGGATGGAACACTGAAGCTTTCTTT.

The chain employs TRBV10-3 and TRBJ2-7; D remains ambiguous. CDR3 length: 13 amino acids. The V end was cut by 4 bases, the J end by 5 bases, with 12 bases between. Per germline, CDR1 ENHRY and CDR2 SYGVKD. CDR3 in amino acids: CAISGSNQDEQYF. As DNA, the CDR3 is TGTGCCATCAGTGGTAGTAACCAGGACGAGCAGTACTTC.

J is TRBJ2-7 and V is TRBV6-1; TRBD1 is a possible D gene (6 bases). Germline V lookup: CDR1 MNHNS, CDR2 SASEGT. V was trimmed by 2 bases and J by 2 bases, leaving 10 bases between them. The CDR3 runs 14 residues. As DNA, the CDR3 is TGTGCCAGCAGTGAATTTCAGGGGCCCTACGAGCAGTACTTC. This sequence encodes CASSEFQGPYEQYF.

This chain links TRBV7-3 with TRBJ2-2; 7 bases line up with TRBD1. Trimming removed 5 bases from V and 4 bases from J; junction bases left unmatched: 7. CDR3 length equals 15 residues. Germline V gives CDR1 SGHTA, CDR2 FQGTGA. The CDR3 nucleotides are TGTGCCAGCAGCCCACAGGGGCCCGGCACCGGGGAGCTGTTTTTT. Its protein product is CASSPQGPGTGELFF.

The V call is TRBV7-6, the J call TRBJ1-1; no clear D gene. The CDR3 spans 14 residues. The V gene lost 1 base and the J gene lost 5 bases, with 11 bases spanning the gap. CDR1 is SGHVS, CDR2 FNYEAQ, per germline. The CDR3 spells CASSLGRWGTEAFF. The CDR3 DNA is TGTGCCAGCAGCTTAGGGAGGTGGGGTACTGAAGCTTTCTTT.

This clone came up once. V usage is TRBV7-7 and J usage is TRBJ2-2; a weak D match, TRBD1 (6 bases). The CDR3 totals 16 residues. Per germline, CDR1 SSHAT and CDR2 FNYEAQ (reference sequence). The CDR3 spells CATYGVGTSNTGELFF. In DNA form, the CDR3 reads TGTGCTACGTATGGGGTCGGGACATCGAACACCGGGGAGCTGTTTTTT.

The chain links TRBV6-1 to TRBJ1-1, with D unclear. The CDR3 spans 12 residues. Germline V gene sequence: CDR1 MNHNS, CDR2 SASEGT. V was trimmed by 7 bases and J by 6 bases, leaving 12 bases between them. In nucleotides, the CDR3 is TGTGCCAGCATTAGCGTGAGACCTGAAGCTTTCTTT. As protein: CASISVRPEAFF.

This chain connects TRBV28 to TRBJ2-4, with D possibly TRBD1 on 6 matching bases. V gave up 5 bases and J gave up 15 bases, with 20 bases separating them. This CDR3 is 13 amino acids long. CDR1 and CDR2 (germline): MDHEN, SYDVKM. CDR3 in amino acids: CASSPSDSSSRYF. The CDR3 DNA follows: TGTGCCAGCAGTCCGTCGGACAGTTCGTCAAGGTACTTC.